This T cell receptor (beta chain) is drawn from a study of blood T cell repertoires in COVID-19. Study as a whole: T cells, B-cell-depleted T cells, or PBMCs supplied cDNA or gDNA.

Per the study methods: Counts of nucleated cells, estimated from reference gene primer amplification, were obtained. The repertoire was sequenced with immunoSEQ multiplex PCR; TCRdb's copy has only in-frame clones and lacks some. V and J calls and clone size are those listed in that table; D and trimming were worked out from the DNA. This sample yields approximately 73,000 clones, of which about 88% are seen a single time; around 9% belongs to the top ten. This sequence was found in a man older than 75 with acute or convalescent COVID-19. The sequenced material came from peripheral blood.

Here the CDR3 reads CASSIGTGPGEQYF. The CDR3 coding sequence is TGTGCCAGTAGTATAGGGACAGGGCCAGGGGAGCAGTACTTC. The rearrangement links TRBV19 to TRBJ2-7; 8 bases fit TRBD1. This CDR3 is built from 14 residues. With V trimmed by 1 base and J by 7 bases, 6 bases remained unmatched. Germline CDR1 LNHDA, CDR2 SQIVND (reference sequence).